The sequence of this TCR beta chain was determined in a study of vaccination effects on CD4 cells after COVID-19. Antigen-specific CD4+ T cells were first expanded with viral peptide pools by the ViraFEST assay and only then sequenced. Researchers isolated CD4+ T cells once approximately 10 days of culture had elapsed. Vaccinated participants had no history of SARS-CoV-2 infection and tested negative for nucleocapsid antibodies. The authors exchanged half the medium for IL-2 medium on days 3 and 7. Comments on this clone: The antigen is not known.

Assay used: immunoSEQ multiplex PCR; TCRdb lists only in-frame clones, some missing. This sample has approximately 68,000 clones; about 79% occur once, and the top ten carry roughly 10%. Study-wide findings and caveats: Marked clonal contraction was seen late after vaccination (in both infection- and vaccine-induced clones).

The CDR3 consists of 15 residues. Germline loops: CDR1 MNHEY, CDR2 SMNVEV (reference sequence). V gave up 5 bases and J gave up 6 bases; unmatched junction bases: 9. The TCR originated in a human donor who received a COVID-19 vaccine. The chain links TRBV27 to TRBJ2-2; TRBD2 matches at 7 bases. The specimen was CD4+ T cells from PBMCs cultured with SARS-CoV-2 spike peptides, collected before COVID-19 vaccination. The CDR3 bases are TGTGCCAGCAGTCCGCGCCTAGGGAGGGCCGGGGAGCTGTTTTTT. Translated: CASSPRLGRAGELFF.